This TCR beta chain was retrieved from a study of monozygotic twins with inflammatory bowel disease. TCRdb reanalyzed the 5' RACE reads, giving one entry per CDR3 protein sequence and no DNA. Its clone listing holds around 99,000 distinct CDR3 sequences. The CDR3 runs 14 residues. Germline lookup yields CDR1 MNHEY and CDR2 SVGEGT. This TCR derives from a human donor with ulcerative colitis or Crohn's disease, or a healthy co-twin of an affected twin (not recorded which). The genes are TRBV6-2 or TRBV6-3 and TRBJ2-2; the TCRdb call, TRBD1, lacks DNA for checking. Sequencing was done on a sample of blood. CDR3 loop: CASSRQGANGELFF.